The 5 T cell receptor beta chains in this list originate from one sample, sequenced in a study of blood T cell repertoires in COVID-19. Profiled with immunoSEQ multiplex PCR; TCRdb holds only in-frame clones, not every one. The repertoire holds about 180,000 clones, with 80% to 90% as singletons. Sequenced input: peripheral blood. These receptor sequences come from a man aged 60 to 75 with acute or convalescent COVID-19.

The chain carries TRBV27 and TRBJ1-6, with 12 positions matching TRBD1. After removal of 4 bases from V and 7 bases from J, the junction contained 2 bases not matched to a gene. From germline, CDR1 is MNHEY and CDR2 SMNVEV (reference sequence). The CDR3 is made up of 15 amino acids. CDR3 sequence reads: CASSWDRGLNSPLHF. In DNA, the CDR3 is TGTGCCAGCAGTTGGGACAGGGGGCTCAATTCACCCCTCCACTTT.

The chain uses TRBV12-5 and TRBJ2-1, with D possibly TRBD1 on 6 matching bases. This CDR3 region has 13 residues. Trimming pared 1 base from V and 8 bases from J, leaving 9 bases between. CDR1 LGHNT and CDR2 FRNRAP come from the germline V gene. CDR3 nucleotides: TGTGCTAGTGGTTTGGACAGGGTGGATGAGCAGTTCTTC. It translates to CASGLDRVDEQFF. Variable domain in full (rest from reference TRBV12-5 and TRBJ2-1): DARVTQTPRHKVTEMGQEVTMRCQPILGHNTVFWYRQTMMQGLELLAYFRNRAPLDDSGMPKDRFSAEMPDATLATLKIQPSEPRDSAVYFCASGLDRVDEQFFGPGTRLTVL.

This clone appeared once. This chain connects TRBV6-2 or TRBV6-3 to TRBJ1-1, with D maybe TRBD1 (5 bases). Germline V CDR1 and CDR2: MNHEY, SVGEGT. V was clipped by 5 bases and J by 0 bases, with 19 bases between them. The CDR3 contains 17 residues. The DNA of the CDR3 is TGTGCCAGCAGTAGCCCCTCCGGGGGTGGGATGAACACTGAAGCTTTCTTT. Residues: CASSSPSGGGMNTEAFF.

The rearrangement links TRBV4-3 to TRBJ2-7, with 8 bases lining up with TRBD1. With 1 base clipped from V and 5 bases from J, the junction kept 7 bases outside the gene matches. The CDR3 covers 15 residues. Germline V gene lookup returns CDR1 LGHNA and CDR2 YSLEER. The CDR3 sequence is CASSQVSQGAHEQYF. The CDR3 coding sequence is TGCGCCAGCAGCCAAGTTTCCCAGGGGGCCCACGAGCAGTACTTC.

The rearrangement uses TRBV14 and TRBJ2-2, with D maybe TRBD1 (5 bases). This CDR3 is 15 amino acids long. V was trimmed by 4 bases and J by 7 bases, leaving 16 bases between them. Germline values: CDR1 SGHDN, CDR2 FVKESK. The CDR3 DNA is TGTGCCAGCAGCCCGGTTGCGGCAGGGATCGGGGAGCTGTTTTTT. It yields the protein CASSPVAAGIGELFF.